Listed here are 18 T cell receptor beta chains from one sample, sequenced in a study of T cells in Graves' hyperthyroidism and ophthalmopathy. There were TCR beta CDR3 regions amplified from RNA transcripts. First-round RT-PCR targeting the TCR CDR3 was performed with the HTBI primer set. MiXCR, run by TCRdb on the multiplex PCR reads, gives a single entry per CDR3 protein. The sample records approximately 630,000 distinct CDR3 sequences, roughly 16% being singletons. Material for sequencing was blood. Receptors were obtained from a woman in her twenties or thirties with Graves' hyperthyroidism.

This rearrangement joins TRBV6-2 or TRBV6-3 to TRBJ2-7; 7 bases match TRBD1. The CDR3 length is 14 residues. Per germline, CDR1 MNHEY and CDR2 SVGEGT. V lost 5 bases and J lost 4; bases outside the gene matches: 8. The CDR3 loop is CASSTWTGAYEQYF. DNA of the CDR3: TGTGCCAGCAGTACATGGACAGGAGCTTACGAGCAGTACTTC.

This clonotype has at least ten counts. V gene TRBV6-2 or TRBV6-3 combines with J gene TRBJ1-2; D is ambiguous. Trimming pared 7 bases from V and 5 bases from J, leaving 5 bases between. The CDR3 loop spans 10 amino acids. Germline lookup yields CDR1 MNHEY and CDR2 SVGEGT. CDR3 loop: CASKDYGYTF. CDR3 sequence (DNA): TGTGCCAGCAAGGATTATGGCTACACCTTC.

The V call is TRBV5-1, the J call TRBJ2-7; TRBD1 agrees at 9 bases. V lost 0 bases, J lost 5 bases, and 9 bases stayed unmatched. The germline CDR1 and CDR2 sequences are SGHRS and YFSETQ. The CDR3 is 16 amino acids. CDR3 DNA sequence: TGCGCCAGCAGCTTGGTTTGGGTCGGGACAGGGAACGAGCAGTACTTC. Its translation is CASSLVWVGTGNEQYF.

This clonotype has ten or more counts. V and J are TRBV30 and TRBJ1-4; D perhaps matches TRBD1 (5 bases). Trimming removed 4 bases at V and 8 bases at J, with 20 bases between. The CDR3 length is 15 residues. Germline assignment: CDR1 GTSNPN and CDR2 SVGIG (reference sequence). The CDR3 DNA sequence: TGTGCCTGGAACCCGGGGGGGGTTGTCGTCGAAAAACTGTTTTTT. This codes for CAWNPGGVVVEKLFF.

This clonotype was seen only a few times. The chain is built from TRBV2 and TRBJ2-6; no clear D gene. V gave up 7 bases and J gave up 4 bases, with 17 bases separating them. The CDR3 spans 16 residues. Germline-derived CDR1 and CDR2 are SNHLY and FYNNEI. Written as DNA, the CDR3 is TGTGCCAGCAATAAAGGCCGGACGCTCGGGGCCAACGTCCTGACTTTC. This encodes CASNKGRTLGANVLTF.

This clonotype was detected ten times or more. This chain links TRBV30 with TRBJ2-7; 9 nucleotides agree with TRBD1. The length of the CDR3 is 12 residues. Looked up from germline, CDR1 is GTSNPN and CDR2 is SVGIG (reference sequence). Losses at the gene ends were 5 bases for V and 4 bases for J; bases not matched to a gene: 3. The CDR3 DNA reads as TGTGCCTGGGCGGGACAGGGATACGAGCAGTACTTC. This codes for CAWAGQGYEQYF.

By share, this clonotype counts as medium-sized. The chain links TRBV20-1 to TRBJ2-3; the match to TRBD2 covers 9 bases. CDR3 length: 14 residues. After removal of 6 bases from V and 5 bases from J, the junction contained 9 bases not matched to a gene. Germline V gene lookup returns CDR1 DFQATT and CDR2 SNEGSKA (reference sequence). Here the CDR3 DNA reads TGCAGTGCAAACCCGGGACTAGCTGAAGATACGCAGTATTTT. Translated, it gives CSANPGLAEDTQYF.

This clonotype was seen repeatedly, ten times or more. The CDR3 region has the DNA TGTGCCAGCAGCCCGAGTTGGGTAAACAATGAGCAGTTCTTC. This codes for CASSPSWVNNEQFF. The gene calls are TRBV11-3 and TRBJ2-1; D is undetermined. Per germline, CDR1 SGHNT and CDR2 YENEEA. V was pared by 5 bases and J by 5 bases, with 13 bases between. This CDR3 contains 14 residues.

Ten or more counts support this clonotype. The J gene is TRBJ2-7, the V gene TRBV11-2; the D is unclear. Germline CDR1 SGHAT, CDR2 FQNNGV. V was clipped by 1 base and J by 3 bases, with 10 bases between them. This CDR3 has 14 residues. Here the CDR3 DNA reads TGTGCCAGCAGCTTAGCCCTAGGAGTCTACGAGCAGTACTTC. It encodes CASSLALGVYEQYF.

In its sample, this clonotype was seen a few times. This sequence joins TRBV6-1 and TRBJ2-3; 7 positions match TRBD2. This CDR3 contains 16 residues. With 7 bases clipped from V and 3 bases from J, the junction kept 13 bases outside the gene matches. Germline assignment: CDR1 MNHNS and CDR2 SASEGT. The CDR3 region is CASTDPLRETTDTQYF. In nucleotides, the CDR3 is TGTGCCAGCACCGACCCCCTGCGGGAGACGACAGATACGCAGTATTTT.

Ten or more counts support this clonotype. The CDR3 sequence: CASSSTDRRNEKLFF. CDR3 nucleotides: TGTGCCAGCAGTTCTACAGACAGGAGAAATGAAAAACTGTTTTTT. The rearrangement links TRBV12-3 or TRBV12-4 to TRBJ1-4; weak D call: TRBD1 (6 bases). Trimming pared 4 bases from V and 5 bases from J, leaving 14 bases between. This CDR3 is built from 15 residues.

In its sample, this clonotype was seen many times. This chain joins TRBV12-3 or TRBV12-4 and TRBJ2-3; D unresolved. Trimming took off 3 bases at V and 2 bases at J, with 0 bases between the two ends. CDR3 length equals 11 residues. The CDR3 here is CASSFTDTQYF. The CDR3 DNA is TGTGCCAGCAGTTTCACAGATACGCAGTATTTT.

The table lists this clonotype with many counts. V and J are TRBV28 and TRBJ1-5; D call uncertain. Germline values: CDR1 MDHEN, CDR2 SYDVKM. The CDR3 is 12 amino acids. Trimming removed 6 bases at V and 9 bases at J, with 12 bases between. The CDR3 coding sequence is TGTGCCAGCAGCAATGTAGGGCGGCCCCAGCATTTT. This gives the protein CASSNVGRPQHF.

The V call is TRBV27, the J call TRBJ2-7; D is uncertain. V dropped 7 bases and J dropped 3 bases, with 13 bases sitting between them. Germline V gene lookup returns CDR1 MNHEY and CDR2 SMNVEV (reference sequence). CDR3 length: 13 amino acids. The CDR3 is CASTQNGDYEQYF. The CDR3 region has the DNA TGTGCCAGCACCCAAAACGGTGACTACGAGCAGTACTTC.

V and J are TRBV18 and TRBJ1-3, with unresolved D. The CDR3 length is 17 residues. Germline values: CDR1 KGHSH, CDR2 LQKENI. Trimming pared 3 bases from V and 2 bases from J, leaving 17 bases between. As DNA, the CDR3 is TGTGCCAGCTCACCGACCCTAACAACGCGCGCTGGAAACACCATATATTTT. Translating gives CASSPTLTTRAGNTIYF.

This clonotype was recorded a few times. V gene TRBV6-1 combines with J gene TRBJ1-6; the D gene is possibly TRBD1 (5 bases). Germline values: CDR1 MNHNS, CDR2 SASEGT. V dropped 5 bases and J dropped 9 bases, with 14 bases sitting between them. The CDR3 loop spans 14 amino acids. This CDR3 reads CASSYEGPISPLHF. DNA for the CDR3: TGTGCCAGCAGTTACGAGGGGCCAATTTCACCCCTCCACTTT.

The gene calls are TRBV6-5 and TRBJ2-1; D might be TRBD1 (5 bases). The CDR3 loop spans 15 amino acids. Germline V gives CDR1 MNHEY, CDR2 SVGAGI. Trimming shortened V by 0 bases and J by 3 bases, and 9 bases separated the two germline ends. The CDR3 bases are TGTGCCAGCAGTTACTCGTCAGGGTTCTACAATGAGCAGTTCTTC. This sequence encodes CASSYSSGFYNEQFF.

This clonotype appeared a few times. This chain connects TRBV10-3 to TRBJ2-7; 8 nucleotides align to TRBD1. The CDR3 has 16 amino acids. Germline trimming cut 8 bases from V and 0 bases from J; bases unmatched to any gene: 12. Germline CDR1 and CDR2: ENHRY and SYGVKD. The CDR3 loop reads CAIRQDRVTSSYEQYF. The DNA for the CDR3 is TGTGCCATCCGCCAGGACAGGGTAACAAGCTCCTACGAGCAGTACTTC.